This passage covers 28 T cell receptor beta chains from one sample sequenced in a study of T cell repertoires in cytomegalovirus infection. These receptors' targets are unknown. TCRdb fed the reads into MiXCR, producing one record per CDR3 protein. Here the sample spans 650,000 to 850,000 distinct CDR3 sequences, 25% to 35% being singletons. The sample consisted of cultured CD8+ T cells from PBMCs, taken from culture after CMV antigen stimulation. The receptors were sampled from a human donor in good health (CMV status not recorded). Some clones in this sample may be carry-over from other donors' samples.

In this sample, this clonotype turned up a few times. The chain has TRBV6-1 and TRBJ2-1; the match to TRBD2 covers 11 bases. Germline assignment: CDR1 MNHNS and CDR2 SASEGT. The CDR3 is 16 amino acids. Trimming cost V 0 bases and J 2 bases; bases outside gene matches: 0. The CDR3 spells CASSEASGGAYNEQFF. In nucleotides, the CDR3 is TGTGCCAGCAGTGAAGCTAGCGGGGGGGCCTACAATGAGCAGTTCTTC.

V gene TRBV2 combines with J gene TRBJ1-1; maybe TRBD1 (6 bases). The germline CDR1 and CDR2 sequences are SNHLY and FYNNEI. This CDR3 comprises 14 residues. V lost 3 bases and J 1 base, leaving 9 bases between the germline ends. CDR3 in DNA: TGTGCCAGCAGTGATTGGACAGAGAACACTGAAGCTTTCTTT. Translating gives CASSDWTENTEAFF.

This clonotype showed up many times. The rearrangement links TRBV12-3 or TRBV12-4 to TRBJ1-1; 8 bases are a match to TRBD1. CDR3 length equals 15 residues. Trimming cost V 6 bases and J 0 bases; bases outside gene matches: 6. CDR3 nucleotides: TGTGCCAGCAGCTACCGGGACAGGTTGAACACTGAAGCTTTCTTT. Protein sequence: CASSYRDRLNTEAFF.

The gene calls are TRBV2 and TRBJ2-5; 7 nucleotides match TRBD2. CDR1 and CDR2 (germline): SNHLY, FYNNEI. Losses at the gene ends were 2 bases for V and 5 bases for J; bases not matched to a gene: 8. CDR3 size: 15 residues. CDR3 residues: CASSEWRENGETQYF. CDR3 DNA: TGTGCCAGCAGTGAATGGCGGGAGAACGGGGAGACCCAGTACTTC.

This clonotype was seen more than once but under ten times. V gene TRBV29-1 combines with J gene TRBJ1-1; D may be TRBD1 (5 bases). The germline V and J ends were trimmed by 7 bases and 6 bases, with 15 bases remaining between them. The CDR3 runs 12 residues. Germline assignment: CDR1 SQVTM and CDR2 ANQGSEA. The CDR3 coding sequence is TGCAGCGCTGGCAGGGAGGTGTCTGAAGCTTTCTTT. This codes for CSAGREVSEAFF.

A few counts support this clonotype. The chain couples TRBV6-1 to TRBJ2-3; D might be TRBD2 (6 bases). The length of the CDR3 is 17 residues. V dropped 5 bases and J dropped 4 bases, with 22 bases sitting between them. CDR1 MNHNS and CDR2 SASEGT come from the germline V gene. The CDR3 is CASSIRVAVRRADTQYF. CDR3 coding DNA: TGTGCCAGCAGTATAAGGGTTGCTGTGAGGAGGGCAGATACGCAGTATTTT.

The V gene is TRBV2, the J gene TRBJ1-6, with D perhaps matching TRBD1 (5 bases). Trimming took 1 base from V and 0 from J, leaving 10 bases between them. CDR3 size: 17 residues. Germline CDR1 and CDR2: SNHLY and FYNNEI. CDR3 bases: TGTGCCAGCAGTGAAGGGGGCACTTACTCCTATAATTCACCCCTCCACTTT. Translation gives CASSEGGTYSYNSPLHF.

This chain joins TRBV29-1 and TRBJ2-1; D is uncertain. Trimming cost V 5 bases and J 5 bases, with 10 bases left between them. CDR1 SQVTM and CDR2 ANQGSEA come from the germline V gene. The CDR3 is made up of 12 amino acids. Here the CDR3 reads CSVNRANNEQFF. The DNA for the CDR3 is TGCAGCGTTAACCGGGCCAACAATGAGCAGTTCTTC.

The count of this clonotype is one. DNA for the CDR3: TGCAGTGCCCCCGGGGACCAAGTAGGCAATGAGCAGTTCTTC. Its translation is CSAPGDQVGNEQFF. The chain couples TRBV20-1 to TRBJ2-1; either TRBD1 or TRBD2 may fit D (5 bases each). V lost 6 bases to trimming and J lost 6 bases, with 18 bases between them. The germline V gene has CDR1 DFQATT and CDR2 SNEGSKA (reference sequence). The CDR3 spans 14 residues.

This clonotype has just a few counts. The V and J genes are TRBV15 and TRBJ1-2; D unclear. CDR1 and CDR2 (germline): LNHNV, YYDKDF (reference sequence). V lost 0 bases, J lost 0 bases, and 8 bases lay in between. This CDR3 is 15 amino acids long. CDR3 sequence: CATSRDRSANYGYTF. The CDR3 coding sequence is TGTGCCACCAGCAGAGATAGGTCAGCTAACTATGGCTACACCTTC.

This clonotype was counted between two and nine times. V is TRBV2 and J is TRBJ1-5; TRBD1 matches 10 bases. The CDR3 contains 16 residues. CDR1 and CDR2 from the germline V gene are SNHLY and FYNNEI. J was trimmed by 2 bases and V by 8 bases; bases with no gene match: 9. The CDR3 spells CASSGTGVRGNQPQHF. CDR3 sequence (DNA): TGTGCCAGCTCCGGGACAGGGGTTCGGGGCAATCAGCCCCAGCATTTT.

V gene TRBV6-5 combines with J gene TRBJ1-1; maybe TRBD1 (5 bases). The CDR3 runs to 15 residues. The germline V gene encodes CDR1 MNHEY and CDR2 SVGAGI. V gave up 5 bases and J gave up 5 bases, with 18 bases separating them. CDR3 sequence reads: CASSQPRGGRTEAFF. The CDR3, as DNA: TGTGCCAGCAGTCAACCACGGGGGGGGAGGACTGAAGCTTTCTTT.

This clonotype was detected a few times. The CDR3 sequence is CASSEAFRPYEQYV. CDR3 DNA sequence: TGTGCCAGCAGTGAAGCCTTCAGGCCCTACGAGCAGTACGTC. The chain combines TRBV2 with TRBJ2-7; D is unresolved. In germline, CDR1 is SNHLY, CDR2 FYNNEI. The V end lost 0 bases, the J end lost 2 bases, and 8 bases lay between the germline ends. The CDR3 loop spans 14 amino acids.

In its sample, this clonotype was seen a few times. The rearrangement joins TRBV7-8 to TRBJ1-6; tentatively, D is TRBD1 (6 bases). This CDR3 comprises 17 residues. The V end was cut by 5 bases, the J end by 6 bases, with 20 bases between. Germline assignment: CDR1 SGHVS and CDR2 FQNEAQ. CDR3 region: CASSPPSQGLVNSPLHF. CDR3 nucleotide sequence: TGTGCCAGCAGCCCCCCTTCACAGGGTTTAGTTAATTCACCCCTCCACTTT.

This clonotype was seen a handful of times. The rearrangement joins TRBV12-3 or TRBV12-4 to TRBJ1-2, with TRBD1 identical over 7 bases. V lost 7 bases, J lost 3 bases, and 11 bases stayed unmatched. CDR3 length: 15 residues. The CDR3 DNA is TGTGCCAGCACCTACCTCGGGACAGATTACTATGGCTACACCTTC. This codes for CASTYLGTDYYGYTF.

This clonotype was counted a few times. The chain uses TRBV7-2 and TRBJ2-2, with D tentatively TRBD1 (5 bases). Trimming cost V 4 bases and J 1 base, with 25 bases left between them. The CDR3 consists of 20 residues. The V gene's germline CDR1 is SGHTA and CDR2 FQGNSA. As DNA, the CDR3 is TGTGCCAGCAGCTCGCAACCCGCAGGGCTGGGCAATCGGAACACCGGGGAGCTGTTTTTT. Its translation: CASSSQPAGLGNRNTGELFF.

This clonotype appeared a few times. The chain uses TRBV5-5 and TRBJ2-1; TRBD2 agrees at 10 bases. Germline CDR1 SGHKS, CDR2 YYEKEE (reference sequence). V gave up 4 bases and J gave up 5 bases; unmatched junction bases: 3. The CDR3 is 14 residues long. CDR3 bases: TGTGCCAGCAGCGTTAGCGGGGGGAACAATGAGCAGTTCTTC. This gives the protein CASSVSGGNNEQFF.

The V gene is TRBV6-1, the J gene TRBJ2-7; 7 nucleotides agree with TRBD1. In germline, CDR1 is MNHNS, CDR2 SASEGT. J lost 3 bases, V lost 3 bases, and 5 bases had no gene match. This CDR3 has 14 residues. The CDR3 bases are TGTGCCAGCAGTGAGACAGGGTTTGACTACGAGCAGTACTTC. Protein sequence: CASSETGFDYEQYF.

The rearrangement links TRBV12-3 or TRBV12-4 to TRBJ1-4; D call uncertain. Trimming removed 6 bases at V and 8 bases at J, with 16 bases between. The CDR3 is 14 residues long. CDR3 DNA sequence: TGTGCCAGCAGGGTTAGAGGGTTAGGGGAAAAACTGTTTTTT. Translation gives CASRVRGLGEKLFF.

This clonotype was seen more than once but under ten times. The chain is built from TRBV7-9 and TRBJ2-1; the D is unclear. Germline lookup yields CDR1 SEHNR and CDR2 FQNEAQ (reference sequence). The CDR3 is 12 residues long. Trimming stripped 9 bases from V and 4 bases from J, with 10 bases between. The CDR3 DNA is TGTGCCAGTCGTCGCCGGTACAATGAGCAGTTCTTC. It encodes CASRRRYNEQFF.

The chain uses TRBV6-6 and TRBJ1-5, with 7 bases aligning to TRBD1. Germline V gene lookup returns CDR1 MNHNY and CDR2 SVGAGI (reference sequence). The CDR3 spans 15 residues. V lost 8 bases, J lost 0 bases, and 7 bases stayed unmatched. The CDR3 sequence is CASCPRGNSNQPQHF. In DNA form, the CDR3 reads TGTGCCAGCTGCCCCAGGGGGAATAGCAATCAGCCCCAGCATTTT.

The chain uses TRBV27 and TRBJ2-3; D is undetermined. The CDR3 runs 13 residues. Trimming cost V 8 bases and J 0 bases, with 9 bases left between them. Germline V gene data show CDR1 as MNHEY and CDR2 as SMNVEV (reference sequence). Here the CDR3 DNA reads TGTGCCAGCCTTCCGGACAGCACAGATACGCAGTATTTT. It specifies CASLPDSTDTQYF.

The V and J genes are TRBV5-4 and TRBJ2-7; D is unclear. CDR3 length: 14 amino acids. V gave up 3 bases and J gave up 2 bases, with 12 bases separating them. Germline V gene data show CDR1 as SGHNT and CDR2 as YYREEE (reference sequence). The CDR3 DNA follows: TGTGCCAGCAGCTCCCCTGCTCACCCCTACGAGCAGTACTTC. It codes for CASSSPAHPYEQYF.

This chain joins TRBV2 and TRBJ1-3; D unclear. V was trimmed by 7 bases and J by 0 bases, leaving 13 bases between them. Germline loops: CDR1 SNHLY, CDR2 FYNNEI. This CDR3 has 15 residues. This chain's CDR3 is CASTLTGYSGNTIYF. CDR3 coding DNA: TGTGCCAGCACTTTAACCGGATACTCTGGAAACACCATATATTTT.

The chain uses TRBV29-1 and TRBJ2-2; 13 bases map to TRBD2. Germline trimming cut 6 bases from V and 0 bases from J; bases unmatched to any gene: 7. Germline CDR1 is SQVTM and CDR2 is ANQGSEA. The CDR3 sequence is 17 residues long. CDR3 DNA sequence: TGCAGCGTGGCGGGACTAGCGGGGTATGCGAACACCGGGGAGCTGTTTTTT. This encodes CSVAGLAGYANTGELFF.

The CDR3 region has the DNA TGCAGTGCTAGAGATATAGCCAGGCCAACTGCCTTACATAACTATGGCTACACCTTC. This codes for CSARDIARPTALHNYGYTF. The V call is TRBV20-1, the J call TRBJ1-2; D not resolved. This CDR3 has 19 amino acids. The V and J ends lost 0 bases and 1 base respectively, with 24 bases between them. Germline loops: CDR1 DFQATT, CDR2 SNEGSKA (reference sequence).

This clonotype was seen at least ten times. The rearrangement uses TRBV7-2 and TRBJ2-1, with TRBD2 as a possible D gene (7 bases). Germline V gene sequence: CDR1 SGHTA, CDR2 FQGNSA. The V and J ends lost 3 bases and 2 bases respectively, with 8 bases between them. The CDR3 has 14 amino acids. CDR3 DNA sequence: TGTGCCAGCAGCTTCGGGGGGCCCTACAATGAGCAGTTCTTC. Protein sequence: CASSFGGPYNEQFF.

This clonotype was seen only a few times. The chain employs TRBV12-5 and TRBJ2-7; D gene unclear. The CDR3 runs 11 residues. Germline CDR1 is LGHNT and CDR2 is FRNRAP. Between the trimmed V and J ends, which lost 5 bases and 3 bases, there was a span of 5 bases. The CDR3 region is CASGNSYEQYF. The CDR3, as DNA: TGTGCTAGTGGTAACAGCTACGAGCAGTACTTC.